This T cell receptor (beta chain) derives from a study of T cells in narcolepsy. Study as a whole: Healthy controls were enrolled alongside patients with narcolepsy type 1 or type 2. Findings and caveats of the study: Healthy controls reportedly lacked the autoreactive clonotypes serially found in patients' blood. Autoreactive HCRT-specific and TRIB2-specific clonotypes were marked in same-patient CSF-versus-blood CD4+ comparisons. Autoreactive clone sequences were missing from some blood memory CD4+ repertoires.

V shed 3 bases and J 6 bases; nucleotides not matched to a gene: 8. Germline loops: CDR1 MNHEY, CDR2 SMNVEV (reference sequence). CDR3 length equals 16 residues. Sequenced by immunoSEQ multiplex PCR; TCRdb stores in-frame clones only, minus some. The sample lists 25,000 or so clones, about four fifths occurring once. On this clone: Its antigen remains unknown.

The specimen was CD45RA- memory CD4+ T cells from PBMCs. This rearrangement joins TRBV27 to TRBJ2-2; TRBD2 matches at 9 bases. The clonotype was recovered from a human donor with narcolepsy. The CDR3 bases are TGTGCCAGCAGTTTGATGGTCGCGGGGGGGCCCGGGGAGCTGTTTTTT. It encodes CASSLMVAGGPGELFF.